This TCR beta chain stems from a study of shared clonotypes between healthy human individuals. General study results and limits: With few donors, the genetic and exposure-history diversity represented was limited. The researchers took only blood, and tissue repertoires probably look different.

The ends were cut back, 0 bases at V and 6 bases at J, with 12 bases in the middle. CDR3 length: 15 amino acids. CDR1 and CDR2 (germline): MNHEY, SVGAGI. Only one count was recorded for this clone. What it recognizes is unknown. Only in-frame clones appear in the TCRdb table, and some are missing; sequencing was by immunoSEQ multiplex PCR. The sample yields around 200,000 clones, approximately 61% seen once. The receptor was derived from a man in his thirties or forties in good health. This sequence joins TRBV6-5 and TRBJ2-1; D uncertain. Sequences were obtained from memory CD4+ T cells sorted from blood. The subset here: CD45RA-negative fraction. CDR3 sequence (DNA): TGTGCCAGCAGTTACTCGGATAGCCTTTCCAATGAGCAGTTCTTC. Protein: CASSYSDSLSNEQFF.